These T cell receptor beta chains were read from a single sample in a study of blood T cell repertoires in COVID-19. The method was immunoSEQ multiplex PCR; TCRdb's version includes in-frame clones alone and lacks a portion of them. The data show about 270,000 clones, roughly 86% seen once. Sequences were obtained from peripheral blood. These receptors came from an elderly woman with COVID-19, enrolled during active disease. The CDR3 runs from the conserved cysteine through the conserved F or W. D genes are given only for firm matches. Clone size is not always given. Where it is, it says once, few, many or a class for expanded clones.

>TRBV23-1|TRBD1|NA|TRBJ1-1
TGCGCAAGACTCCGGACAGGGAACACTGAAGCTTTCTTT
CARLRTGNTEAFF
>TRBV3-1/TRBV3-2|TRBD1|once|TRBJ2-1
TGTGCCAGCAGCTCTTCTACAGGGGGCTACAATGAGCAGTTCTTC
CASSSSTGGYNEQFF
>TRBV19|NA|NA|TRBJ2-3
TGTGCCACACGACAGGCCACCACAGATACGCAGTATTTT
CATRQATTDTQYF
>TRBV27|TRBD1|NA|TRBJ1-2
TGTGCCAGCAGTCGGCAGGGGGTAGGGGTCTATGGCTACACCTTC
CASSRQGVGVYGYTF
>TRBV6-6|TRBD1|NA|TRBJ1-5
TGTGCCAGCGGCAGGGGGGACAATCAGCCCCAGCATTTT
CASGRGDNQPQHF
>TRBV11-2|TRBD1|once|TRBJ1-1
TGTGCCAGCAGCTTAGCAGAGGGGGCGCATACTGAAGCTTTCTTT
CASSLAEGAHTEAFF
>TRBV5-4|TRBD2|NA|TRBJ2-5
TGTGCCAGCAGCTCGGGGGGGCCTTGGCAAGAGACCCAGTACTTC
CASSSGGPWQETQYF
>TRBV6-5|NA|NA|TRBJ2-7
TGTGCCAGCAGCGGGGGTCTCCACGAGCAGTACTTC
CASSGGLHEQYF
>TRBV4-1|TRBD1|NA|TRBJ1-1
TGCGCCAGCAGCCGACCTGACAGGGGGCACACTGAAGCTTTCTTT
CASSRPDRGHTEAFF
>TRBV20-1|NA|NA|TRBJ1-2
TGCAGCGGGGACTCTAACTATGGCTACACCTTC
CSGDSNYGYTF
>TRBV5-1|TRBD1|NA|TRBJ1-1
TGCGCCAGCAGCTTGGGGGGGACAGTATTGAACACTGAAGCTTTCTTT
CASSLGGTVLNTEAFF
>TRBV18|TRBD1|once|TRBJ2-7
TGTGCCAGCTCACCGGGACAGGGAAGGTACGAGCAGTACTTC
CASSPGQGRYEQYF
>TRBV19|TRBD1|NA|TRBJ1-2
TGTGCCAGCCAGAAGGAGACAGGGGTCCGTTATGGCTACACCTTC
CASQKETGVRYGYTF
>TRBV28|NA|once|TRBJ1-1
TGTGCCAGCAGTAAGTTTAGGCCGAAGCCGGGGAATCTAGGAACTGAAGCTTTCTTT
CASSKFRPKPGNLGTEAFF
>TRBV2|NA|few|TRBJ1-4
TGTGCCAGCAGCGGTCCCGGGACTATATTTGGACTGTTTTTT
CASSGPGTIFGLFF
>TRBV4-1|TRBD1|NA|TRBJ1-1
TGCGCCAGCAGCCGAGGGACAGGATTGGGCACTGAAGCTTTCTTT
CASSRGTGLGTEAFF
>TRBV7-3|TRBD2|NA|TRBJ2-2
TGTGCCAGCAGCCCCCGGACTAGCGGGGGGGCCGGGGAGCTGTTTTTT
CASSPRTSGGAGELFF
>TRBV19|NA|NA|TRBJ2-1
TGTGCCAGTAGTACACTACAGGGTTCCTACAATGAGCAGTTCTTC
CASSTLQGSYNEQFF
>TRBV6-5|TRBD1|NA|TRBJ1-2
TGTGCCAGCAGTCGACAGGGGGAGGGGGTGACGGGCTACACCTTC
CASSRQGEGVTGYTF
>TRBV30|TRBD1|NA|TRBJ1-6
TGTGCCTGGAGTGACCGGACAGGATATAATTCACCCCTCCACTTT
CAWSDRTGYNSPLHF
>TRBV18|NA|NA|TRBJ1-3
TGTGCCAGCTCAGCTGACAACTCTGGAAACACCATATATTTT
CASSADNSGNTIYF
>TRBV3-1/TRBV3-2|NA|few|TRBJ1-2
TGTGCCAGCAGCCACGAACAGGGAAATGGCTACACCTTC
CASSHEQGNGYTF
>TRBV6-1|NA|NA|TRBJ1-1
TGTGCCAGCAGTGAACCGGGGAACACTGAAGCTTTCTTT
CASSEPGNTEAFF
>TRBV5-1|TRBD2|NA|TRBJ2-1
TGCGCCAGCAGCTTGGTTCGGTTGGGACTAGCGGGGGTTGAGCAGTTCTTC
CASSLVRLGLAGVEQFF
>TRBV5-1|TRBD1|NA|TRBJ2-2
TGCGCCAGCACCTCCGGGACAGGGGGCTCCGGGGAGCTGTTTTTT
CASTSGTGGSGELFF
>TRBV5-5|TRBD1|NA|TRBJ1-1
TGTGCCAGCAGCTCTAGGACAGGAGCAATGAACACTGAAGCTTTCTTT
CASSSRTGAMNTEAFF
>TRBV7-9|NA|NA|TRBJ2-3
TGTGCCAGCAGCTTATCGTTCACAGATACGCAGTATTTT
CASSLSFTDTQYF
>TRBV9|NA|NA|TRBJ1-4
TGTGCCAGCAGCGTAGCCCCGACAGATGAAAAACTGTTTTTT
CASSVAPTDEKLFF
>TRBV28|NA|NA|TRBJ1-1
TGTGCCAGCAGCCCAGACAAAAATACTGAAGCTTTCTTT
CASSPDKNTEAFF
>TRBV28|NA|NA|TRBJ1-2
TGTGCCAGCTGGGCTTTTAACTATGGCTACACCTTC
CASWAFNYGYTF
>TRBV5-1|TRBD2|NA|TRBJ2-5
TGCGCCAGCAGCTTGGCTAGCGGGGAGCAGACCCAGTACTTC
CASSLASGEQTQYF
>TRBV3-1/TRBV3-2|NA|NA|TRBJ1-1
TGTGCCAGCAGCCTACGGGAGGGGGTCTCGGCTTTCTTT
CASSLREGVSAFF
>TRBV5-1|NA|NA|TRBJ1-1
TGCGCCAGCAGCTTCGCGGGGGGTGGGACTGAAGCTTTCTTT
CASSFAGGGTEAFF
>TRBV6-5|TRBD2|NA|TRBJ2-1
TGTGCCAGCGGCCTAGCGGGGTCTTCGCAGTTCTTC
CASGLAGSSQFF
>TRBV6-5|NA|NA|TRBJ1-5
TGTGCCAGCAGTCCACGATTACAGGCCCAGCCCCAGCATTTT
CASSPRLQAQPQHF
>TRBV12-3/TRBV12-4|TRBD2|NA|TRBJ2-5
TGTGCCAGCAGCTGGGGGGGGTGGGAGACCCAGTACTTC
CASSWGGWETQYF
>TRBV25-1|NA|once|TRBJ1-2
TGTGCCAGCAGCCGGGAGGGAACCTATGGCTACACCTTC
CASSREGTYGYTF
>TRBV5-1|TRBD1|few|TRBJ1-6
TGCGCCAGCAGCTTGGATGGGACAGGGAATCGCTATAATTCACCCCTCCACTTT
CASSLDGTGNRYNSPLHF
>TRBV18|NA|NA|TRBJ2-2
TGTGCCAGCTCACCTATAGGCCGGGGTTCCGCGAACACCGGGGAGCTGTTTTTT
CASSPIGRGSANTGELFF
>TRBV24-1|NA|NA|TRBJ1-2
TGTGCCACCAGTGATTTATGGGAGAATGGCTACACCTTC
CATSDLWENGYTF
>TRBV24-1|TRBD2|NA|TRBJ2-1
TGTGCCGTTTCCTCTAGCGGGGGGGCCTACAATGAGCAGTTCTTC
CAVSSSGGAYNEQFF
>TRBV10-3|NA|NA|TRBJ1-2
TGTGCCATCAGTGATGGGCAGAACTATGGCTACACCTTC
CAISDGQNYGYTF
>TRBV6-6|TRBD1|NA|TRBJ1-4
TGTGCCAGCAGTTACGGACAGGCTAATGAAAAACTGTTTTTT
CASSYGQANEKLFF
>TRBV15|NA|few|TRBJ1-2
TGTGCCACCAGCAGAGATCGAGGGAACTATGGCTACACCTTC
CATSRDRGNYGYTF
>TRBV10-1|NA|NA|TRBJ1-1
TGCGCCAGCCGGAAGGGGGAGAACACTGAAGCTTTCTTT
CASRKGENTEAFF
>TRBV19|NA|NA|TRBJ1-5
TGTGCCAGTAGTATAGACAGATACAATCAGCCCCAGCATTTT
CASSIDRYNQPQHF
>TRBV27|NA|NA|TRBJ2-3
TGTGCCAGCAGTTTATCGCACCCCGGGGCGCAGTATTTT
CASSLSHPGAQYF
>TRBV3-1/TRBV3-2|TRBD1|NA|TRBJ1-6
TGTGCCAGCAGCGCCGGGACAGGGAGGCCACCCCTCCACTTT
CASSAGTGRPPLHF